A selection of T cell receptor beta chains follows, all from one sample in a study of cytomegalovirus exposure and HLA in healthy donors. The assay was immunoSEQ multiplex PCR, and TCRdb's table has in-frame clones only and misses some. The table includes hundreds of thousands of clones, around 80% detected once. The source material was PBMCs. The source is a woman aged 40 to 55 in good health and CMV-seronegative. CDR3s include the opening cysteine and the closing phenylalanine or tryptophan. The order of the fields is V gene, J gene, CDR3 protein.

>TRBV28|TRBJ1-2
CASSLQGQGTGYTF
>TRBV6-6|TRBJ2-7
CASSYSEWNEQYF
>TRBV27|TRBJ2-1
CASSWAGSYNEQFF
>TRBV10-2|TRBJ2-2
CASSGQGGDGTGELFF
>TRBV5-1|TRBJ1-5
CASSRDTDQPQHF
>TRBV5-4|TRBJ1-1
CASSQQGGRNTEAFF
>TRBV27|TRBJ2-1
CASSLSGERSSYNEQFF
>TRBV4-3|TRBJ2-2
CASSQDGRAGELFF
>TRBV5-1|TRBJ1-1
CASSLSLRQGKNTEAFF
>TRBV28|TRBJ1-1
CASSRIQGREAFF
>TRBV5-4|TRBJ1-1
CASSLTGGAEAFF
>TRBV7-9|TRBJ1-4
CASSGTRGNEKLFF
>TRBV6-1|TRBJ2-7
CASSEEGIKGEYF
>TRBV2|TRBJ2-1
CASTRDRGNNEQFF
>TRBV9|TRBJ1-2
CASSVAEDGYTF
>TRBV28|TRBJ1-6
CASSLPGRAGKSLALHF
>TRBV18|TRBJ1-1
CASSPLPGQMNTEAFF
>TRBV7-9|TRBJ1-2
CASSLRGQAYGYTF
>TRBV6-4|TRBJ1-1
CASSPTTGQWNTEAFF